This T cell receptor beta chain derives from a study of cytomegalovirus exposure and HLA in healthy donors. Of note for this clone: What it recognizes is unknown.

Whole-study results and caveats: Within the data, a cluster of highly shared sequence variants was likely a sequencing artifact.

The PCR contained 60 Vbeta and 13 Jbeta primers. The method was immunoSEQ multiplex PCR; TCRdb's version includes in-frame clones alone and lacks a portion of them. The table lists some 140,000 clones, around 77% of them singletons. V dropped 2 bases and J dropped 5; count of bases not matched to a gene: 10. The V gene's germline CDR1 is MNHEY and CDR2 SMNVEV (reference sequence). This CDR3 is built from 17 residues. This clonotype was sampled from a woman aged 55-69 years in good health and CMV-seronegative. The V and J genes are TRBV27 and TRBJ2-2; 8 nucleotides line up with TRBD1. The specimen was PBMCs. The CDR3 DNA reads TGTGCCAGCAGTTTACAAGTGACAGGGGCGAGGACCGGGGAGCTGTTTTTT. It yields the protein CASSLQVTGARTGELFF.